The 17 T cell receptor beta chains listed next were all sequenced from one sample in a study of beta chain features in type 1 diabetes. Broader study findings: All four CD4+ subsets from Type 1 diabetes patients carried moderately but significantly shorter TCRB CDR3s.

These receptors have no known antigen. Expressed TCRB transcripts were sequenced because the isolated RNA had all been reverse transcribed beforehand. This table comes from immunoSEQ multiplex PCR, and its TCRdb copy is limited to in-frame clones, with some not included. The table records hundreds of thousands of clones, about 14% of them present only once. What was sequenced was naive CD4+ T cells from blood. All receptors come from a man between 18 and 35 years old with type 1 diabetes.

This clone was counted once. The chain combines TRBV9 with TRBJ1-1; D gene ambiguous. Trimming removed 1 base at V and 4 bases at J, with 8 bases between. Germline CDR1 reads SGDLS; CDR2 reads YYNGEE. The CDR3 length is 13 residues. In nucleotides, the CDR3 is TGTGCCAGCAGCGTAAGCGGGTCCACTGAAGCTTTCTTT. Its translation is CASSVSGSTEAFF.

The chain employs TRBV6-5 and TRBJ1-1; D call uncertain. From germline, CDR1 is MNHEY and CDR2 SVGAGI. Trimming took 6 bases from V and 5 from J, leaving 13 bases between them. The CDR3 totals 13 residues. CDR3 nucleotide sequence: TGTGCCAGCAGCCCGATAAGTCGGACTGAAGCTTTCTTT. Amino acids: CASSPISRTEAFF.

In this sample, this clone turned up a few times. The CDR3 protein is CASSYSAGAYEQYF. In nucleotides, the CDR3 is TGTGCCAGCAGTTACTCCGCAGGCGCCTACGAGCAGTACTTC. The gene calls are TRBV6-5 and TRBJ2-7; D is undetermined. Germline V gene data show CDR1 as MNHEY and CDR2 as SVGAGI. This CDR3 comprises 14 residues. V dropped 0 bases and J dropped 2 bases, with 8 bases sitting between them.

This clone was observed a few times. The CDR3 is CASSHLLSYEQFF. The CDR3 DNA follows: TGTGCCAGCAGCCATCTATTGAGTTATGAGCAGTTCTTC. The V call is TRBV11-3, the J call TRBJ2-1; D is unclear. This CDR3 has 13 amino acids. CDR1 and CDR2 from the germline V gene are SGHNT and YENEEA. Trimming removed 5 bases from V and 8 bases from J, with 13 bases in between.

This clone was counted between two and nine times. The chain has TRBV28 and TRBJ1-6; weak D call: TRBD1 (5 bases). Trimming shortened V by 5 bases and J by 8 bases, and 16 bases separated the two germline ends. CDR3 size: 15 residues. Germline V gene lookup returns CDR1 MDHEN and CDR2 SYDVKM. CDR3 residues: CASSTPGTGDSPLHF. The CDR3 DNA reads as TGTGCCAGCAGTACCCCAGGGACCGGGGATTCACCCCTCCACTTT.

The chain carries TRBV7-2 and TRBJ2-5, with 9 nucleotides matching TRBD1. After removal of 2 bases from V and 4 bases from J, the junction contained 11 bases not matched to a gene. Per germline, CDR1 SGHTA and CDR2 FQGNSA. This CDR3 is 17 amino acids long. The CDR3 protein is CASSLIPGTGRAETQYF. The CDR3 DNA reads as TGTGCCAGCAGCTTAATCCCCGGGACAGGGAGGGCAGAGACCCAGTACTTC.

CDR3 nucleotides: TGTGCCAGCAGCTCCAGACATAGCGCTAACTATGGCTACACCTTC. Translating gives CASSSRHSANYGYTF. The chain carries TRBV7-8 and TRBJ1-2, with D unresolved. This CDR3 has 15 amino acids. Trimming pared 4 bases from V and 0 bases from J, leaving 12 bases between. From germline, CDR1 is SGHVS and CDR2 FQNEAQ. The complete variable domain, with remaining parts taken from reference TRBV7-8 and TRBJ1-2, reads GAGVSQSPRYKVAKRGQDVALRCDPISGHVSLFWYQQALGQGPEFLTYFQNEAQLDKSGLPSDRFFAERPEGSVSTLKIQRTQQEDSAVYLCASSSRHSANYGYTFGSGTRLTVV.

The rearrangement links TRBV6-5 to TRBJ2-7; D ambiguous. V was cut by 2 bases and J by 7 bases, with 6 bases left in between. CDR1 is MNHEY, CDR2 SVGAGI, per germline. CDR3 length equals 11 residues. The CDR3 protein is CASSYTLEQYF. Written as DNA, the CDR3 is TGTGCCAGCAGTTACACGTTGGAGCAGTACTTC.

This clone was seen a handful of times. The chain carries TRBV30 and TRBJ1-1; the D gene is possibly TRBD1 (5 bases). Trimming removed 7 bases at V and 1 base at J, with 19 bases between. CDR3 size: 15 residues. Germline loops: CDR1 GTSNPN, CDR2 SVGIG (reference sequence). The CDR3: CAYRTGQGRNTEAFF. For the CDR3, the DNA is TGTGCCTACCGGACGGGGCAGGGCCGGAACACTGAAGCTTTCTTT. Full variable domain (outside the CDR3, taken from reference TRBV30 and TRBJ1-1): SQTIHQWPATLVQPVGSPLSLECTVEGTSNPNLYWYRQAAGRGLQLLFYSVGIGQISSEVPQNLSASRPQDRQFILSSKKLLLSDSGFYLCAYRTGQGRNTEAFFGQGTRLTVV.

This clone was counted between two and nine times. This sequence joins TRBV30 and TRBJ2-3; D not resolved. CDR1 is GTSNPN, CDR2 SVGIG, per germline (reference sequence). Trimming took off 2 bases at V and 2 bases at J, with 11 bases between the two ends. The CDR3 consists of 14 residues. CDR3 DNA: TGTGCCTGGAGTAGGAGCGCTAACACAGATACGCAGTATTTT. It is translated as CAWSRSANTDTQYF.

This clone was seen a few times. The J gene is TRBJ2-7, the V gene TRBV5-4; 11 bases are shared with TRBD1. The CDR3 covers 15 residues. The germline CDR1 and CDR2 sequences are SGHNT and YYREEE (reference sequence). The ends lost 1 base at V and 3 bases at J; junction bases unmatched: 3. For the CDR3, the DNA is TGTGCCAGCAGCTTGTCGGACAGGGGGCTCTACGAGCAGTACTTC. It is translated as CASSLSDRGLYEQYF.

The rearrangement uses TRBV27 and TRBJ2-3; D is ambiguous. Per germline, CDR1 MNHEY and CDR2 SMNVEV (reference sequence). The germline V and J ends were trimmed by 2 bases and 5 bases, with 8 bases remaining between them. The CDR3 runs 13 residues. In DNA form, the CDR3 reads TGTGCCAGCAGTTTACTTGGTAAAGATACGCAGTATTTT. Protein sequence: CASSLLGKDTQYF.

This clone was seen a few times. The chain recombines TRBV2 with TRBJ1-5; 7 bases fit TRBD1. Per the germline V gene, CDR1 is SNHLY and CDR2 is FYNNEI. The CDR3 has 17 amino acids. V lost 0 bases and J lost 0; bases outside the gene matches: 5. The chain's CDR3 is CASSEANTGVSNQPQHF. The CDR3 DNA follows: TGTGCCAGCAGTGAAGCGAACACAGGGGTTAGCAATCAGCCCCAGCATTTT.

A few counts support this clone. The chain recombines TRBV7-9 with TRBJ2-2; D is unresolved. The CDR3 runs to 15 residues. Per the germline V gene, CDR1 is SEHNR and CDR2 is FQNEAQ (reference sequence). V gave up 2 bases and J gave up 1 base, with 8 bases separating them. The CDR3 nucleotides are TGTGCCAGCAGCTTAACTCAGGTGAACACCGGGGAGCTGTTTTTT. This translates into CASSLTQVNTGELFF.

This clone was detected a few times. This chain connects TRBV9 to TRBJ2-3; 11 bases line up with TRBD2. The CDR3 is 15 residues long. The trim removed 4 bases at V and 5 bases at J, leaving 6 bases unmatched. Germline CDR1 is SGDLS and CDR2 is YYNGEE. The CDR3 is CASSTRGLAGDTQYF. The CDR3 nucleotides read TGTGCCAGCAGCACCAGAGGACTAGCGGGAGATACGCAGTATTTT.

This chain joins TRBV7-3 and TRBJ1-1; D is uncertain. From germline, CDR1 is SGHTA and CDR2 FQGTGA. The CDR3 runs 11 residues. The V and J ends lost 4 bases and 8 bases respectively, with 8 bases between them. The CDR3 spells CASSSNEEAFF. The CDR3, as DNA: TGTGCCAGCAGCTCCAATGAGGAAGCTTTCTTT.

In its sample, this clone was seen a few times. V and J are TRBV14 and TRBJ2-5, with TRBD1 as a possible D gene (5 bases). The V end lost 4 bases, the J end lost 1 base, and 7 bases lay between the germline ends. CDR1 is SGHDN and CDR2 is FVKESK in the germline V gene. This CDR3 has 13 amino acids. Written as DNA, the CDR3 is TGTGCCAGCAGCCTGGACATCCAAGAGACCCAGTACTTC. Amino acids: CASSLDIQETQYF.